This T cell receptor beta chain was found in a study of tumor-infiltrating lymphocytes in primary liver carcinoma (dated by TCRdb to between 2016 and 2019). About the study as a whole: Of the five patients (three men and two women, aged 30 to 69 years), four had hepatocellular carcinoma and one had combined HCC and intrahepatic cholangiocarcinoma. The five patients had tumors staged T1-T3 N0M0, with maximum diameters ranging from about 4.2 to 10 cm. Samples yielded roughly 3.65 to 7.5 million productive TCRbeta reads; read depth did not differ significantly between tissue types. The study combined TCRbeta repertoire sequencing, expression microarrays and whole-exome sequencing across five regions of each liver tumor, with adjacent normal tissue and blood. A total of 35 specimens from 5 patients underwent TCRbeta repertoire sequencing, comprising around 25 tumor regions, 5 adjacent noncancerous liver tissues and 5 peripheral blood samples. Agilent mRNA microarray profiling was performed on the roughly 25 tumor region samples to relate TCRbeta repertoire diversity to the local molecular phenotype. Reproducibility between technical replicate repertoires was high, with correlation coefficients above 0.95 and mean shared-clone rates near 0.89. Overall results and qualifications from the work: Only 4 or 5 patients were included in the study, and the authors note that the findings should be validated in a larger study. Compared with blood, tumors had a significantly larger share of the repertoire taken up by the top 250 clones (p = 0.039). Repertoire overlap was higher between tumor regions (mean around 35%) than tumor-adjacent (around 17%) or tumor-blood (14%) pairs, consistent with antigen-driven expansion. Only the TCR beta chain was sequenced, so true repertoire diversity is likely underestimated because unpaired alpha chains were not captured. Only roughly 8-25% of top clones appeared in all five regions of a tumor, which suggests that tumor-infiltrating T cells are spatially heterogeneous. Because the samples were bulk and unsorted, CD4+ and CD8+ T cell repertoires could not be compared.

Total RNA and DNA were co-extracted from around 20-30 mg of bulk tissue with the AllPrep DNA/RNA mini kit, without cell sorting. Between late 2015 and March 2016, about 5 patients in China with histopathologically diagnosed primary liver carcinoma had their tumors surgically resected. At the time of sampling, the patients had chronic HBV infection and had not received any treatment. Each tumor was sampled at five spatially separated regions: the tumor centre plus the superior, inferior, left-lateral and right-lateral poles. More than 75% viable tumor cells were found by histology in every tumor sample. Pieces of fresh tumor and adjacent tissue were cut in half, with one half kept in RNAlater at -80 degrees C and the other half sent for histology. With respect to this clonotype: The target of this receptor is not known. A single base separates this from a much larger clone, so it may be a read error.

The CDR3 measures 13 amino acids from cysteine to phenylalanine. CDR3 DNA is the only sequence kept; it has 39 bases, read in frame from the first base. CDR1 and CDR2 are drawn from the germline V gene: MDHEN, SYDVKM. Starting from 500 to 650 ng total RNA, TCRbeta-specific cDNA was produced by reverse transcription with a constant-region primer and ProtoScript II reverse transcriptase. Construction of the TCRbeta libraries relied on three nested rounds of multiplex PCR, following a slightly modified ARM-PCR procedure. Multiplex TRBV1-TRBV30 forward primers and a Cbeta reverse primer were used in the first two PCR rounds, each of which was run for about 10 cycles. Sample barcodes and Illumina adapters were attached in a final 25-cycle PCR using Deep VentR polymerase. Before sequencing, amplicons of 200-500 bp were purified from gel using a QIAquick gel extraction kit. An Illumina HiSeq 2500 was used to sequence the TCRbeta amplicons with 250-bp paired-end reads. Concerning the study's data processing: Reads were quality-trimmed with Trimmomatic v0.33, and paired reads were merged with FLASH v1.2.11 to recover full CDR3 sequences. V, D and J germline segments were assigned to the rearranged TCRbeta sequences using MiGEC v1.2.1b. Clonotype statistics, along with Shannon-Wiener diversity indices, were calculated using VDJtools v1.0.0. Except for diversity analysis, only the 250 most abundant clonotypes of each sample were used in subsequent analyses to reduce sampling bias. TCRdb reprocessed the public reads (quality trimming at Q25 with fastp, clone calling with MiXCR) and kept in-frame beta chains. Entries that share a CDR3 protein sequence are merged under the most common genes and DNA. The V and J calls and clone size are TCRdb's, not the authors'. Recorded for this sample are tens of thousands of distinct CDR3 sequences; about 71% of them occurred a single time. Together, the top ten hold around 38% of the sample.

The V gene is TRBV28 and the J gene is TRBJ2-5; the D gene may be TRBD1 or TRBD2, since each aligns over 6 bases. Sequences were obtained from liver tumor tissue from sampling region 4. Explained via the paper, the cell subset or site label denotes: tumor region T4, right-lateral pole. This clonotype was obtained from a man aged 35-49 years with primary liver carcinoma and hepatitis B virus infection. The CDR3 is CASSSRGAETRYF. The DNA sequence is as follows: TGTGCCAGCAGTTCTAGGGGGGCAGAGACCCGGTACTTC.